These 26 T cell receptor beta chains came from one sample sequenced in a study of blood T cell repertoires in COVID-19. The data were produced by immunoSEQ multiplex PCR, yet TCRdb's version contains in-frame clones alone and is incomplete. This repertoire shows about 72,000 clones, 82% found once; its top ten account for approximately 18%. The sample was peripheral blood. The source is a human donor in a cohort sampled during active COVID-19.

This clone was found a few times. This rearrangement joins TRBV7-2 to TRBJ2-2; TRBD2 agrees at 8 bases. CDR1 is SGHTA, CDR2 FQGNSA, per germline. Unmatched junction bases numbered 2, after V lost 5 bases and J lost 0 bases. The CDR3 is made up of 15 amino acids. The CDR3 spells CASSRGGSNTGELFF. The CDR3 nucleotides read TGTGCCAGCAGCCGCGGGGGGTCGAACACCGGGGAGCTGTTTTTT.

CDR3 in DNA: TGTGCCAGCGACAGGGGACAAGAGCTCATGACGAACACCGGGGAGCTGTTTTTT. Residues: CASDRGQELMTNTGELFF. The chain recombines TRBV21-1 with TRBJ2-2; whether TRBD1, the table's D call, matches the DNA was not checked. TRBV21-1 corresponds to a pseudogene. This CDR3 has 18 amino acids.

This rearrangement joins TRBV18 to TRBJ2-7; weak D call: TRBD2 (6 bases). The length of the CDR3 is 11 residues. Germline V CDR1 and CDR2: KGHSH, LQKENI. Trimming shortened V by 6 bases and J by 3 bases, and 6 bases separated the two germline ends. CDR3 sequence reads: CASSRDYEQYF. CDR3 in DNA: TGTGCCAGCTCGCGGGACTACGAGCAGTACTTC.

The chain employs TRBV7-2 and TRBJ1-2; D uncertain. Germline lookup yields CDR1 SGHTA and CDR2 FQGNSA. V was pared by 1 base and J by 4 bases, with 10 bases between. The CDR3 has 14 residues. The CDR3 region is CASSLERVRYGYTF. The CDR3, as DNA: TGTGCCAGCAGCTTAGAGCGAGTGCGCTATGGCTACACCTTC.

V usage is TRBV19 and J usage is TRBJ2-2; D possibly corresponds to TRBD1 (7 bases). Germline V lookup: CDR1 LNHDA, CDR2 SQIVND (reference sequence). V was trimmed by 9 bases and J by 6 bases, leaving 29 bases between them. The CDR3 runs 18 residues. CDR3 DNA: TGTGCCAGCAGTGTCGGAATTCAGGGGGGTGGTTTCGCCGGGGAGCTGTTTTTT. Protein: CASSVGIQGGGFAGELFF.

The V gene is TRBV6-1, the J gene TRBJ1-2; 7 nucleotides agree with TRBD1. V was pared by 1 base and J by 6 bases, with 14 bases of the junction left unmatched. The CDR3 consists of 17 residues. Germline CDR1 MNHNS, CDR2 SASEGT. CDR3 nucleotides: TGTGCCAGCAGTGAAGGGGGAAACAGGGGTTATATGGATGGCTACACCTTC. This sequence encodes CASSEGGNRGYMDGYTF.

The chain couples TRBV6-4 to TRBJ2-3, with D perhaps matching TRBD2 (5 bases). V was trimmed by 4 bases and J by 0 bases, leaving 8 bases between them. Looked up from germline, CDR1 is MRHNA and CDR2 is SNTAGT. The CDR3 contains 14 residues. The CDR3 DNA reads TGTGCCAGCAGTGCAGGACTCAGCACAGATACGCAGTATTTT. Translated, it gives CASSAGLSTDTQYF.

This chain links TRBV6-2 or TRBV6-3 with TRBJ1-2; D unclear. CDR1 and CDR2 (germline): MNHEY, SVGEGT. The CDR3 runs to 12 residues. With 6 bases removed from V and 5 bases from J, the gap between germline ends came to 10 bases. CDR3 residues: CASSRTEYGYTF. In DNA, the CDR3 is TGTGCCAGCAGCCGCACAGAATATGGCTACACCTTC.

This clone was seen a handful of times. This chain links TRBV11-3 with TRBJ1-1, with D possibly matching TRBD1 (5 bases). CDR3 length equals 14 residues. CDR1 and CDR2 (germline): SGHNT, YENEEA. Trimming removed 2 bases at V and 2 bases at J, with 9 bases between. CDR3 coding DNA: TGTGCCAGCAGCTTACAGGGCGGAAACACTGAAGCTTTCTTT. Amino acid sequence: CASSLQGGNTEAFF. The complete variable domain, with remaining parts taken from reference TRBV11-3 and TRBJ1-1, reads EAGVVQSPRYKIIEKKQPVAFWCNPISGHNTLYWYLQNLGQGPELLIRYENEEAVDDSQLPKDRFSAERLKGVDSTLKIQPAELGDSAVYLCASSLQGGNTEAFFGQGTRLTVV.

The chain employs TRBV7-3 and TRBJ1-1; no definite D call. The CDR3 sequence is 19 residues long. In germline, CDR1 is SGHTA, CDR2 FQGTGA. Trimming removed 5 bases from V and 0 bases from J, with 25 bases in between. CDR3 in amino acids: CASSLKALEGPRVNTEAFF. The CDR3 region has the DNA TGTGCCAGCAGCCTAAAAGCCCTGGAGGGTCCGCGGGTGAACACTGAAGCTTTCTTT.

V usage is TRBV5-1 and J usage is TRBJ1-1, with D perhaps matching TRBD1 (5 bases). Germline V CDR1 and CDR2: SGHRS, YFSETQ. V was clipped by 0 bases and J by 4 bases, with 13 bases between them. The CDR3 totals 15 residues. The CDR3 spells CASSLVSTGVTEAFF. DNA for the CDR3: TGCGCCAGCAGCTTGGTTTCTACGGGGGTCACTGAAGCTTTCTTT.

This clone has a handful of counts. The rearrangement uses TRBV10-2 and TRBJ2-5; D is unclear. The CDR3 extends over 11 amino acids. Germline V gene lookup returns CDR1 WSHSY and CDR2 SAAADI. The V gene lost 5 bases and the J gene lost 5 bases, with 6 bases spanning the gap. CDR3 nucleotides: TGCGCCAGCAGTTACGAGGAGACCCAGTACTTC. Its translation: CASSYEETQYF.

V is TRBV4-1 and J is TRBJ1-6; tentatively, D is TRBD1 (5 bases). There are 19 residues in the CDR3. Germline CDR1 MGHRA, CDR2 YSYEKL. V was pared by 1 base and J by 6 bases, with 22 bases between. The CDR3 loop is CASSQGQDSPKGINSPLHF. Written as DNA, the CDR3 is TGCGCCAGCAGCCAAGGGCAAGACAGCCCTAAGGGGATTAATTCACCCCTCCACTTT.

This sequence joins TRBV20-1 and TRBJ1-2; a weak D match, TRBD1 (6 bases). CDR3 length: 15 amino acids. Germline assignment: CDR1 DFQATT and CDR2 SNEGSKA (reference sequence). Trimming cost V 3 bases and J 7 bases, with 21 bases left between them. The chain's CDR3 is CSASPPRGAGFGYTF. As DNA, the CDR3 is TGCAGTGCTAGTCCCCCCCGGGGGGCTGGATTTGGCTACACCTTC.

The J gene is TRBJ2-7, the V gene TRBV6-5, with TRBD1 identical over 9 bases. Unmatched junction bases numbered 9, after V lost 7 bases and J lost 2 bases. Germline-derived CDR1 and CDR2 are MNHEY and SVGAGI. This CDR3 spans 15 amino acids. This CDR3 reads CASIAPGQGAYEQYF. Here the CDR3 DNA reads TGTGCCAGCATAGCCCCGGGACAGGGTGCCTACGAGCAGTACTTC.

This clone was seen once. This chain connects TRBV10-3 to TRBJ1-2, with TRBD1 matching 8 bases. Germline V gene data show CDR1 as ENHRY and CDR2 as SYGVKD. The CDR3 totals 16 residues. J gave up 4 bases and V 2 bases, and 9 bases lay outside the gene matches. CDR3 DNA sequence: TGTGCCATCAGTGAGCCTCCGGGACAGGAACGCTATGGCTACACCTTC. Its protein product is CAISEPPGQERYGYTF.

The chain combines TRBV27 with TRBJ2-3; 9 bases are shared with TRBD2. V lost 7 bases, J lost 4 bases, and 6 bases stayed unmatched. The CDR3 length is 14 residues. Germline V lookup: CDR1 MNHEY, CDR2 SMNVEV (reference sequence). The CDR3 reads CASKSGGFADTQYF. The CDR3 DNA is TGTGCCAGCAAAAGCGGGGGGTTCGCAGATACGCAGTATTTT.

The chain joins TRBV5-1 to TRBJ2-7; TRBD1 matches at 7 bases. The V gene's germline CDR1 is SGHRS and CDR2 YFSETQ. V was pared by 4 bases and J by 3 bases, with 7 bases of the junction left unmatched. The CDR3 is made up of 14 amino acids. CDR3 coding DNA: TGCGCCAGCAGCCCGGGACAGCCGAACTACGAGCAGTACTTC. Translating it yields CASSPGQPNYEQYF.

This clone was seen a handful of times. The chain joins TRBV10-1 to TRBJ2-2; D remains unclear. CDR1 is WNHNN and CDR2 is SYGVQD in the germline V gene (reference sequence). The CDR3 is 13 amino acids. V lost 3 bases and J 4 bases, leaving 6 bases between the germline ends. DNA of the CDR3: TGCGCCAGCAGTGACCCAGGCACCGGGGAGCTGTTTTTT. As protein: CASSDPGTGELFF.

The V gene is TRBV6-1, the J gene TRBJ2-5, with D possibly TRBD1 on 6 matching bases. The CDR3 covers 16 residues. Germline loops: CDR1 MNHNS, CDR2 SASEGT. Trimming cost V 4 bases and J 5 bases, with 20 bases left between them. In nucleotides, the CDR3 is TGTGCCAGCAGTGCCTCGCACAGGGAGTGGATGGAGACCCAGTACTTC. Encoded protein: CASSASHREWMETQYF.

This clone was seen a single time. The CDR3 is CASSYSPARNTEAFF. CDR3 DNA sequence: TGTGCCAGCAGTTACTCGCCAGCGAGGAACACTGAAGCTTTCTTT. The chain uses TRBV6-2 or TRBV6-3 and TRBJ1-1, with no clear D. Trimming took off 0 bases at V and 1 base at J, with 9 bases between the two ends. This CDR3 is built from 15 residues. Germline V gene sequence: CDR1 MNHEY, CDR2 SVGEGT.

This clone was seen a single time. The V and J genes are TRBV18 and TRBJ2-7; 7 bases line up with TRBD1. With 4 bases clipped from V and 4 bases from J, the junction kept 16 bases outside the gene matches. Per the germline V gene, CDR1 is KGHSH and CDR2 is LQKENI. The CDR3 covers 17 residues. CDR3 region: CASSLFPVRDSRYEQYF. Here the CDR3 DNA reads TGTGCCAGCTCACTGTTCCCCGTTAGGGACAGCCGGTACGAGCAGTACTTC.

Here the CDR3 reads CATSRDPLLAGSYNEQFF. The DNA for the CDR3 is TGTGCCACCAGCAGAGATCCCTTACTAGCGGGGTCCTACAATGAGCAGTTCTTC. The V call is TRBV15, the J call TRBJ2-1; the match to TRBD2 covers 10 bases. Trimming took 0 bases from V and 1 from J; bases not matched to a gene: 6. Germline values: CDR1 LNHNV, CDR2 YYDKDF (reference sequence). The CDR3 length is 18 residues.

The chain employs TRBV19 and TRBJ1-2; 9 bases agree with TRBD1. J lost 4 bases, V lost 6 bases, and 6 bases had no gene match. This CDR3 has 14 residues. Germline-derived CDR1 and CDR2 are LNHDA and SQIVND (reference sequence). The CDR3: CASSPGQGLYGYTF. The CDR3 nucleotides read TGTGCCAGTAGCCCGGGACAGGGCCTCTATGGCTACACCTTC.

The V call is TRBV4-1, the J call TRBJ2-3, with 8 bases lining up with TRBD1. The germline gives CDR1 MGHRA, CDR2 YSYEKL. The CDR3 consists of 15 residues. V gave up 4 bases and J gave up 2 bases; unmatched junction bases: 5. The CDR3, as DNA: TGCGCCAGCAGCCGCAGGGGGCCCACCACAGATACGCAGTATTTT. Translating it yields CASSRRGPTTDTQYF.

V gene TRBV5-1 combines with J gene TRBJ1-6; D possibly corresponds to TRBD1 (5 bases). The ends were cut back, 7 bases at V and 7 bases at J, with 15 bases in the middle. CDR3 length: 14 amino acids. CDR1 and CDR2 (germline): SGHRS, YFSETQ. The CDR3 spells CASALLGPNSPLHF. CDR3 in DNA: TGCGCCAGCGCCCTCTTGGGGCCGAATTCACCCCTCCACTTT.